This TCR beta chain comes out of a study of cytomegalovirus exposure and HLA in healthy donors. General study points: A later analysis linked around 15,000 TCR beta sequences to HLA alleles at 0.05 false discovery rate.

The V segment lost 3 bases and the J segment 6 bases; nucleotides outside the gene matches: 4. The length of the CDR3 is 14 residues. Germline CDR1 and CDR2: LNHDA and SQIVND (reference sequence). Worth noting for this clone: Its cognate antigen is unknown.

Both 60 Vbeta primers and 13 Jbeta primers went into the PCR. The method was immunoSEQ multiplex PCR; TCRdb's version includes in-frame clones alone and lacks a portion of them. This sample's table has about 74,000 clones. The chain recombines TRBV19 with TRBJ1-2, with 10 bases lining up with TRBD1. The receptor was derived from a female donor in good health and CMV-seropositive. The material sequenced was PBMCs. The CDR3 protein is CASSIGDRGNGYTF. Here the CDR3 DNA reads TGTGCCAGTAGTATTGGGGACAGGGGTAATGGCTACACCTTC.